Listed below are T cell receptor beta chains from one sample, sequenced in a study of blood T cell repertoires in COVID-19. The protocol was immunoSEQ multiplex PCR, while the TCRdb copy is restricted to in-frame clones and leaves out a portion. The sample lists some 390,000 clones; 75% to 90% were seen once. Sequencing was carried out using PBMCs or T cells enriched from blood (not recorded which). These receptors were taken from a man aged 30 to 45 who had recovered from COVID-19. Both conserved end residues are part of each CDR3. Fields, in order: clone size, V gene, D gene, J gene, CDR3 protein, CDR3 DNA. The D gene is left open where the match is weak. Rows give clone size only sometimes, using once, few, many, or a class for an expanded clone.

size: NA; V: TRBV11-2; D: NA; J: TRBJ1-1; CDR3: CASSLVVRGTEAFF; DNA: TGTGCCAGCAGCTTAGTTGTGCGGGGGACTGAAGCTTTCTTT
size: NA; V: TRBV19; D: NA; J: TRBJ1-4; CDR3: CASSMNREEKLFF; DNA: TGTGCCAGTAGTATGAACAGGGAAGAAAAACTGTTTTTT
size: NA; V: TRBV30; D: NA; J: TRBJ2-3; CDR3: CAGGRDTQYF; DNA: TGTGCCGGAGGGAGGGATACGCAGTATTTT
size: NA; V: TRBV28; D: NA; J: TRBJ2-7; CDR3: CASSSHQSYEQYF; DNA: TGTGCCAGCAGTTCCCATCAATCCTACGAGCAGTACTTC
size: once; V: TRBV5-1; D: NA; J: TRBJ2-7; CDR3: CASSLVGGPEQYF; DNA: TGCGCCAGCAGCCTAGTAGGGGGTCCCGAGCAGTACTTC
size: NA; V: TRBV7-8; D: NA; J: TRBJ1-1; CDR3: CASSRVEGNTEAFF; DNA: TGTGCCAGCAGCCGAGTAGAGGGAAACACTGAAGCTTTCTTT
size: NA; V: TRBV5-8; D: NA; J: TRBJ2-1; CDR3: CASSFGLIYNEQFF; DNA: TGTGCCAGCAGCTTCGGACTGATATACAATGAGCAGTTCTTC
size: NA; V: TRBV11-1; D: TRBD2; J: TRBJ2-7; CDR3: CASSSAGSGGYEQYF; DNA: TGTGCCAGCAGCAGTGCTGGCAGCGGGGGCTACGAGCAGTACTTC
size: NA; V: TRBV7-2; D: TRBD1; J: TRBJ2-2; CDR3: CASSLAPGTGGLGELFF; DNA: TGTGCCAGCAGCTTAGCTCCCGGGACAGGGGGTTTAGGGGAGCTGTTTTTT
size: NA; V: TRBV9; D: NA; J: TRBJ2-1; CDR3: CASSVSGYEQFF; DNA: TGTGCCAGCAGCGTCTCGGGGTATGAGCAGTTCTTC
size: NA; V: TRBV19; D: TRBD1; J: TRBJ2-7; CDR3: CASSTRQGLSYEQYF; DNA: TGTGCCAGTAGTACTCGACAGGGCCTCTCCTACGAGCAGTACTTC
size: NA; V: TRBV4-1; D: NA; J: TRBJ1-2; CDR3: CASSQDSWAVLGGYTF; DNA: TGCGCCAGCAGCCAAGACTCTTGGGCAGTTCTCGGAGGCTACACCTTC
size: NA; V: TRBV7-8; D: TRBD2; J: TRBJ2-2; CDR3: CASSLGLAESAGELFF; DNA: TGTGCCAGCAGCCTCGGACTAGCGGAATCTGCCGGGGAGCTGTTTTTT
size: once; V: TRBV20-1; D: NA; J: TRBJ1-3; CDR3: CSASDQGRNTIYF; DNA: TGCAGTGCTAGTGACCAGGGGAGAAACACCATATATTTT
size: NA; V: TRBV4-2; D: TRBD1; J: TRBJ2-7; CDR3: CASSQEGQGVYEQYF; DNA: TGTGCCAGCAGCCAAGAAGGACAGGGTGTCTACGAGCAGTACTTC
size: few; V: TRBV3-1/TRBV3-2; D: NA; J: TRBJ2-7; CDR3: CASSQEYSYEQYF; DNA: TGTGCCAGCAGCCAGGAGTATTCCTACGAGCAGTACTTC
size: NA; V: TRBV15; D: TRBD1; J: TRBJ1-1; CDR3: CATSRTGDPEAFF; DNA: TGTGCCACCAGCAGGACAGGGGACCCTGAAGCTTTCTTT
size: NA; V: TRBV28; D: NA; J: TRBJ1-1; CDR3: CASSRDSTEAFF; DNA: TGTGCCAGCAGTCGTGACTCCACTGAAGCTTTCTTT
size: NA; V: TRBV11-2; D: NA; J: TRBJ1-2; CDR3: CASSLMDGGNGYGYTF; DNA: TGTGCCAGCAGCCTTATGGACGGAGGGAACGGCTATGGCTACACCTTC
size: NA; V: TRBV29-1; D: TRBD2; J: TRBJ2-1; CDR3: CSVMGTSGSGQFF; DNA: TGCAGCGTCATGGGGACTAGCGGGAGCGGGCAGTTCTTC
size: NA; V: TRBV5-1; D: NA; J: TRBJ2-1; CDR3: CASSLTSPPHLYNEQFF; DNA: TGCGCCAGCAGCTTGACTAGCCCGCCACACTTATACAATGAGCAGTTCTTC
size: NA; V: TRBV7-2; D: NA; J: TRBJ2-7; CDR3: CASSPAPGSYEQYF; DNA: TGTGCCAGCAGTCCCGCCCCTGGGAGCTACGAGCAGTACTTC
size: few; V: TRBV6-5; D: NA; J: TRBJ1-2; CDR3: CASSPVEGANYGYTF; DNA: TGTGCCAGCAGCCCCGTGGAGGGAGCTAACTATGGCTACACCTTC
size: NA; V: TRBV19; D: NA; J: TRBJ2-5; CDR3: CATHYGQETQYF; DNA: TGTGCCACTCACTACGGGCAAGAGACCCAGTACTTC
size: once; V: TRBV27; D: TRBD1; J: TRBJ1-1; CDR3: CASSTHQGVNTEAFF; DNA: TGTGCCAGCAGTACACACCAGGGGGTGAACACTGAAGCTTTCTTT
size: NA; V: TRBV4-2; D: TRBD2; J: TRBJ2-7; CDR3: CASSQEASGTHEQYF; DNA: TGTGCCAGCAGCCAAGAGGCTAGCGGGACTCACGAGCAGTACTTC
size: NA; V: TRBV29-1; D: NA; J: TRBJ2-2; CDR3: CSVVQVNTGELFF; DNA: TGCAGCGTTGTTCAGGTGAACACCGGGGAGCTGTTTTTT
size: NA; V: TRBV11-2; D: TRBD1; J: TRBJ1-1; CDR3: CASSLGTGDTEAFF; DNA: TGTGCCAGCAGCTTAGGGACAGGGGACACTGAAGCTTTCTTT
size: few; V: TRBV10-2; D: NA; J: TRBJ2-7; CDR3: CASTGRVSYEQYF; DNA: TGCGCCAGCACTGGGCGGGTCTCCTACGAGCAGTACTTC
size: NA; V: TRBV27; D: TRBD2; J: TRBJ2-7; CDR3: CASSPGTSGGYEQYF; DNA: TGTGCCAGCAGTCCAGGGACTAGCGGGGGCTACGAGCAGTACTTC
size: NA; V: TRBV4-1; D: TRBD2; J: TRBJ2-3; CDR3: CASSQDGSGRAARTDTQYF; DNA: TGCGCCAGCAGCCAAGATGGGAGCGGGAGGGCCGCGCGCACAGATACGCAGTATTTT
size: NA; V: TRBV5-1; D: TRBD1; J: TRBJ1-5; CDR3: CASSWDRGQPQHF; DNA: TGCGCCAGCAGCTGGGACAGGGGTCAGCCCCAGCATTTT
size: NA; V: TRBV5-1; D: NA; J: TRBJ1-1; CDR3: CASSRGGGWTEAFF; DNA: TGCGCCAGCAGCCGGGGTGGGGGCTGGACTGAAGCTTTCTTT
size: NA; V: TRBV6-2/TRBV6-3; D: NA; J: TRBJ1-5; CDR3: CASSYPRGGQPQHF; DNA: TGTGCCAGCAGTTACCCCAGGGGCGGACAGCCCCAGCATTTT
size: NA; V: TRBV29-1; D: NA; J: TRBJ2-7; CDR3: CSVGDTTYEQYF; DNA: TGCAGCGTTGGGGACACCACCTACGAGCAGTACTTC
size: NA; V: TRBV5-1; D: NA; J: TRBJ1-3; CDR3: CASNVGAGDTIYF; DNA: TGCGCCAGCAACGTGGGAGCGGGGGACACCATATATTTT
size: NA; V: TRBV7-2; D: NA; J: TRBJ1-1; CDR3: CASSLEPGWNTEAFF; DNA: TGTGCCAGCAGCTTAGAGCCGGGGTGGAACACTGAAGCTTTCTTT
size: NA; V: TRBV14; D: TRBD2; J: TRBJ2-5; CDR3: CASSRLGGFETQYF; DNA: TGTGCCAGCAGCCGACTGGGGGGGTTTGAGACCCAGTACTTC
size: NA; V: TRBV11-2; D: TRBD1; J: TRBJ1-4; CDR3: CASSPGQGGEKLFF; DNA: TGTGCCAGCAGCCCGGGACAGGGGGGGGAAAAACTGTTTTTT
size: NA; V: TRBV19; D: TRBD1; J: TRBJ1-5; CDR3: CASSTTGRLGNQPQHF; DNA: TGTGCCAGTAGTACGACAGGGCGGCTCGGCAATCAGCCCCAGCATTTT
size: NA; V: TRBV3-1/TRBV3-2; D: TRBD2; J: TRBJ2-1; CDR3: CASSPRSGSHNEQFF; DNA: TGTGCCAGCAGCCCCCGCAGCGGGAGCCACAATGAGCAGTTCTTC
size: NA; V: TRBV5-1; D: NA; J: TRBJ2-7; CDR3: CASSLDETGPYEQYF; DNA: TGCGCCAGCAGCTTGGATGAGACAGGCCCCTACGAGCAGTACTTC
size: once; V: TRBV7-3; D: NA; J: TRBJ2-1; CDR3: CASSLVGSRHEQFF; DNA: TGTGCCAGCAGCTTAGTAGGGAGCCGGCATGAGCAGTTCTTC
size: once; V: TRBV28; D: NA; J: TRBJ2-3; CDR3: CASSSITKTGTDTQYF; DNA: TGTGCCAGCAGTTCCATCACCAAGACAGGCACAGATACGCAGTATTTT
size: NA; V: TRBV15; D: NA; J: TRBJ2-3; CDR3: CATSRNRETTDTQYF; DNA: TGTGCCACCAGCAGAAACCGGGAGACCACAGATACGCAGTATTTT
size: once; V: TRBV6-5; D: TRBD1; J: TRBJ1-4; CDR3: CASSNRLTGVEKLFF; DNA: TGTGCCAGCAGTAACCGATTGACAGGGGTCGAAAAACTGTTTTTT
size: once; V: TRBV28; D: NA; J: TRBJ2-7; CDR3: CASSGGGEFYEQYF; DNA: TGTGCCAGCAGCGGGGGAGGAGAATTCTACGAGCAGTACTTC
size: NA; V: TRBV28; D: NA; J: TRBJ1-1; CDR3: CASSFPDTEAFF; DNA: TGTGCCAGCAGTTTTCCCGACACTGAAGCTTTCTTT
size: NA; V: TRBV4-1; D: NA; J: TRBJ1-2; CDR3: CASSHSGDTFNYGYTF; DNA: TGCGCCAGCAGCCATTCCGGGGACACTTTTAACTATGGCTACACCTTC
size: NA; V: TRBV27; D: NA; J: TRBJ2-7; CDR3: CASSLSRSGTYEQYF; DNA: TGTGCCAGCAGTTTATCGAGGTCCGGTACCTACGAGCAGTACTTC
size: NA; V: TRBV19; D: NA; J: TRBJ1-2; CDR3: CASSIGRGNYGYTF; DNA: TGTGCCAGTAGTATTGGGCGGGGGAACTATGGCTACACCTTC